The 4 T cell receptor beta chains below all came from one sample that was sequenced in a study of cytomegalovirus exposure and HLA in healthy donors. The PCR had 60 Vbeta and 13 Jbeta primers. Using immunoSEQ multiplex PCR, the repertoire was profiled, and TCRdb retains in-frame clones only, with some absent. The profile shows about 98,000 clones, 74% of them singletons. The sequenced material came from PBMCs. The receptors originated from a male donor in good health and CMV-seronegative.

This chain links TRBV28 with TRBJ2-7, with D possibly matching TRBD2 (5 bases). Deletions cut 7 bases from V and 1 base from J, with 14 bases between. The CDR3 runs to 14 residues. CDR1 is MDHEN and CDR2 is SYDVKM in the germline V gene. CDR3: CASTSARGSYEQYF. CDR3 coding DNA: TGTGCCAGCACTTCGGCCCGGGGTTCCTACGAGCAGTACTTC. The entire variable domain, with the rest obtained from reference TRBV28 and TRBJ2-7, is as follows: DVKVTQSSRYLVKRTGEKVFLECVQDMDHENMFWYRQDPGLGLRLIYFSYDVKMKEKGDIPEGYSVSREKKERFSLILESASTNQTSMYLCASTSARGSYEQYFGPGTRLTVT.

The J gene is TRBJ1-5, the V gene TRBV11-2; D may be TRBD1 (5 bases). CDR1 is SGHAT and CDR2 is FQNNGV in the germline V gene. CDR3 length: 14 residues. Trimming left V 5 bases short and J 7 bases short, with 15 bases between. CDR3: CASSLEGVWQPQHF. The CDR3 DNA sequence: TGTGCCAGCAGCCTGGAAGGGGTCTGGCAGCCCCAGCATTTT.

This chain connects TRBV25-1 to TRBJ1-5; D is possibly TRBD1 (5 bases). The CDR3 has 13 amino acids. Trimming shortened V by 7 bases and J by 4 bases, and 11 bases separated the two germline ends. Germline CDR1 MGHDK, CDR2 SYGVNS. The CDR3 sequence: CASTGRGNQPQHF. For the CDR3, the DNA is TGTGCCAGCACCGGGAGGGGAAATCAGCCCCAGCATTTT.

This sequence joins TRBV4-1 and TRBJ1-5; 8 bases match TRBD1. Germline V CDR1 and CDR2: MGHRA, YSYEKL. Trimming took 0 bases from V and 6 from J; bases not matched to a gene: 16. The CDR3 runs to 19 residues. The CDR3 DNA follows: TGCGCCAGCAGCCAAGATCTTTCAAGTGGACAGGGCCTTACTCAGCCCCAGCATTTT. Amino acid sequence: CASSQDLSSGQGLTQPQHF.